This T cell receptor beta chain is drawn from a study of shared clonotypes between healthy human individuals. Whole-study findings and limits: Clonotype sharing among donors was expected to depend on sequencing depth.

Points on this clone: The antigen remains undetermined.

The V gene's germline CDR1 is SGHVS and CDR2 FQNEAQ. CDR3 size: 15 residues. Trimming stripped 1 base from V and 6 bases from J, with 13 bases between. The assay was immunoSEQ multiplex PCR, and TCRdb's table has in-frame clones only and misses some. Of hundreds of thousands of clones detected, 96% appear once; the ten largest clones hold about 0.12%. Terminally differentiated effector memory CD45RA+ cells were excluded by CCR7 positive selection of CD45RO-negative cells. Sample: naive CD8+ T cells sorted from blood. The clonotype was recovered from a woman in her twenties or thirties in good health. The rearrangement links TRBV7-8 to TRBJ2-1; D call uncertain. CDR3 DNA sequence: TGTGCCAGCAGCTTAGTCCACCGTCGTCCCAATGAGCAGTTCTTC. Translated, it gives CASSLVHRRPNEQFF.